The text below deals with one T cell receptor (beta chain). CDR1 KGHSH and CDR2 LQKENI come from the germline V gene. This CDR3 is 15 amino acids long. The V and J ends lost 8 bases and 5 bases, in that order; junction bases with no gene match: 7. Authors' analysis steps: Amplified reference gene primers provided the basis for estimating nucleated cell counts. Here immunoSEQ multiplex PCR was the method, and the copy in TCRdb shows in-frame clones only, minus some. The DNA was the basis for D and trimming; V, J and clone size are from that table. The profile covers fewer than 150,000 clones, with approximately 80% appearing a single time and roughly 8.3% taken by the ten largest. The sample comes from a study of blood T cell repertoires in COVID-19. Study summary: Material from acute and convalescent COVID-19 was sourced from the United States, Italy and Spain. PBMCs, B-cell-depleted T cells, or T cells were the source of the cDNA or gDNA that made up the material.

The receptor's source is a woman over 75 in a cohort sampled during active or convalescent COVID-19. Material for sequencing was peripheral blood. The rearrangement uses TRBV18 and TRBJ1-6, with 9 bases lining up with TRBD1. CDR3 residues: CASRPTGGNNSPLHF. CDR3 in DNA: TGTGCCAGCCGACCTACAGGGGGCAATAATTCACCCCTCCACTTT.